These 2 T cell receptor beta chains originate from one sample sequenced in a study of T cells in Graves' hyperthyroidism and ophthalmopathy. Amplified regions were TCR beta CDR3 sequences from RNA transcripts. First-round RT-PCR with HTBI primers amplified the TCR CDR3 region. TCRdb reprocessed the multiplex PCR reads via MiXCR and lists one record per CDR3 protein. The sample contains under 130,000 distinct CDR3 sequences, about 45% of which appear only once. Material: blood. Receptor source: a man in his forties with Graves' hyperthyroidism.

Remarks on this clonotype: In this CDR3 the conserved last residue, phenylalanine or tryptophan, is missing, so a read error is likely. This chain joins TRBV20-1 and TRBJ2-3, with D tentatively TRBD2 (7 bases). CDR1 and CDR2 from the germline V gene are DFQATT and SNEGSKA (reference sequence). The CDR3 extends over 16 amino acids. CDR3 sequence (DNA): TGCAGTGCTAGGGCGTGGGGGGGGCTGAGCACAGACACGCAGTATTCT. Amino acids: CSARAWGGLSTDTQYS.

The rearrangement links TRBV11-2 to TRBJ2-3, with 10 bases that match TRBD2. V lost 4 bases and J lost 4; bases outside the gene matches: 5. This CDR3 has 15 amino acids. The V gene's germline CDR1 is SGHAT and CDR2 FQNNGV. The CDR3 loop reads CASSSKLAGSDTQYF. Here the CDR3 DNA reads TGTGCCAGCAGCTCAAAACTAGCGGGATCAGATACGCAGTATTTT.